The 27 T cell receptor beta chains in this list originate from one sample, sequenced in a study of OX40 agonist ivuxolimab in advanced cancers. The repertoire was sequenced with immunoSEQ multiplex PCR; TCRdb's copy has only in-frame clones and lacks some. The sample has roughly 86,000 clones; about 94% are singletons. Sample: CD4+ or CD8+ T cells sorted from blood, taken in a trial of the OX40 agonist ivuxolimab. Receptor source: an adult with an advanced solid tumor such as melanoma, head and neck, liver or kidney cancer.

The chain combines TRBV28 with TRBJ1-2; 7 positions agree with TRBD1. The CDR3 covers 14 residues. CDR1 and CDR2 from the germline V gene are MDHEN and SYDVKM. The trim removed 5 bases at V and 2 bases at J, leaving 5 bases unmatched. In nucleotides, the CDR3 is TGTGCCAGCAGTCGGACAGGCCTAAACTATGGCTACACCTTC. This translates into CASSRTGLNYGYTF.

The rearrangement links TRBV19 to TRBJ1-5, with D unresolved. The CDR3 runs to 17 residues. V lost 4 bases to trimming and J lost 3 bases, with 19 bases between them. Germline assignment: CDR1 LNHDA and CDR2 SQIVND (reference sequence). The chain's CDR3 is CASSTPPGRGNNQPQHF. CDR3 DNA sequence: TGTGCCAGTAGTACCCCCCCCGGCCGGGGTAACAATCAGCCCCAGCATTTT.

The chain couples TRBV27 to TRBJ1-2; tentatively, D is TRBD1 (6 bases). The germline CDR1 and CDR2 sequences are MNHEY and SMNVEV (reference sequence). The V end was cut by 6 bases, the J end by 4 bases, with 18 bases between. The length of the CDR3 is 15 residues. The CDR3 spells CASRPYGGQSYGYTF. As DNA, the CDR3 is TGTGCCAGCAGGCCCTATGGGGGCCAAAGCTATGGCTACACCTTC.

This clone was seen only a few times. The chain employs TRBV2 and TRBJ2-2; TRBD1 matches 8 bases. The length of the CDR3 is 14 residues. Germline lookup yields CDR1 SNHLY and CDR2 FYNNEI. The V segment lost 7 bases and the J segment 6 bases; nucleotides outside the gene matches: 7. The CDR3 spells CASTGQGRAGELFF. The CDR3 nucleotides are TGTGCCAGCACCGGACAGGGAAGGGCCGGGGAGCTGTTTTTT.

This sequence joins TRBV19 and TRBJ2-4, with 10 bases fitting TRBD1. This CDR3 spans 15 amino acids. Germline values: CDR1 LNHDA, CDR2 SQIVND (reference sequence). Losses at the gene ends were 5 bases for V and 9 bases for J; bases not matched to a gene: 10. Here the CDR3 DNA reads TGTGCCAGTAGTTTTTCCGGGACAGGGGCCGCCATTCAGTACTTC. It translates to CASSFSGTGAAIQYF.

This clone was counted between two and nine times. The rearrangement links TRBV4-1 to TRBJ2-7; TRBD1 matches at 7 bases. The CDR3 runs 14 residues. Germline lookup yields CDR1 MGHRA and CDR2 YSYEKL. J gave up 2 bases and V 5 bases, and 6 bases lay outside the gene matches. CDR3 DNA sequence: TGCGCCAGCAGCTATAGTGACAGGGCCTACGAGCAGTACTTC. Translating gives CASSYSDRAYEQYF.

The rearrangement uses TRBV28 and TRBJ2-3, with a possible D match to TRBD2 (5 bases). V was pared by 6 bases and J by 6 bases, with 16 bases between. The CDR3 consists of 14 residues. Germline assignment: CDR1 MDHEN and CDR2 SYDVKM. CDR3 in amino acids: CASRSGGLSDTQYF. DNA for the CDR3: TGTGCCAGCAGGAGCGGTGGCTTGTCCGATACGCAGTATTTT.

The rearrangement joins TRBV6-5 to TRBJ1-1; the D gene is possibly TRBD1 (5 bases). Trimming cost V 5 bases and J 5 bases, with 18 bases left between them. This CDR3 is 15 amino acids long. The germline V gene encodes CDR1 MNHEY and CDR2 SVGAGI. The CDR3 nucleotides are TGTGCCAGCAGTCGTATTGGGGGGGTGCTAACTGAAGCTTTCTTT. Protein product: CASSRIGGVLTEAFF.

The chain employs TRBV27 and TRBJ1-2, with D possibly being TRBD1 (6 bases). CDR3 length: 13 residues. From germline, CDR1 is MNHEY and CDR2 SMNVEV (reference sequence). V lost 2 bases and J 5 bases, leaving 9 bases between the germline ends. This CDR3 is CASSLNRAYGYTF. CDR3 DNA sequence: TGTGCCAGCAGTTTAAACAGGGCGTATGGCTACACCTTC.

The rearrangement uses TRBV19 and TRBJ1-2; D possibly corresponds to TRBD1 (6 bases). The CDR3 is 15 amino acids. The germline gives CDR1 LNHDA, CDR2 SQIVND (reference sequence). Trimming stripped 3 bases from V and 4 bases from J, with 15 bases between. Here the CDR3 DNA reads TGTGCCAGTAGTATTGGAGGGGGTCAACGCTATGGCTACACCTTC. Its protein is CASSIGGGQRYGYTF.

This chain joins TRBV7-9 and TRBJ2-3; 11 bases fit TRBD2. Germline CDR1 SEHNR, CDR2 FQNEAQ (reference sequence). Germline trimming cut 1 base from V and 5 bases from J; bases unmatched to any gene: 2. This CDR3 has 15 residues. The CDR3 sequence is CASSLGGTSGDTQYF. CDR3 DNA sequence: TGTGCCAGCAGCTTAGGGGGGACTAGCGGAGATACGCAGTATTTT. Full variable domain (outside the CDR3, taken from reference TRBV7-9 and TRBJ2-3): DTGVSQNPRHKITKRGQNVTFRCDPISEHNRLYWYRQTLGQGPEFLTYFQNEAQLEKSRLLSDRFSAERPKGSFSTLEIQRTEQGDSAMYLCASSLGGTSGDTQYFGPGTRLTVL.

This chain connects TRBV13 to TRBJ1-6, with a possible D match to TRBD1 (6 bases). CDR3 length equals 19 residues. The V gene's germline CDR1 is PRHDT and CDR2 FYEKMQ (reference sequence). Trimming stripped 5 bases from V and 0 bases from J, with 20 bases between. The CDR3 sequence is CASSPYRPTGISYNSPLHF. The DNA of the CDR3 is TGTGCCAGCAGCCCGTATCGTCCTACAGGGATCTCCTATAATTCACCCCTCCACTTT.

The rearrangement links TRBV19 to TRBJ1-2, with TRBD1 identical over 8 bases. Germline V CDR1 and CDR2: LNHDA, SQIVND (reference sequence). V was pared by 2 bases and J by 4 bases, with 12 bases of the junction left unmatched. The CDR3 length is 17 residues. CDR3 region: CASSITVSPGQVYGYTF. CDR3 bases: TGTGCCAGTAGTATAACAGTTTCGCCGGGACAGGTCTATGGCTACACCTTC. The variable domain in full, completed from reference TRBV19 and TRBJ1-2, reads DGGITQSPKYLFRKEGQNVTLSCEQNLNHDAMYWYRQDPGQGLRLIYYSQIVNDFQKGDIAEGYSVSREKKESFPLTVTSAQKNPTAFYLCASSITVSPGQVYGYTFGSGTRLTVV.

The chain couples TRBV19 to TRBJ1-5; D unclear. Germline CDR1 is LNHDA and CDR2 is SQIVND (reference sequence). This CDR3 is 16 amino acids long. Trimming pared 7 bases from V and 2 bases from J, leaving 18 bases between. CDR3 in amino acids: CASTPLGGNGNQPQHF. The DNA of the CDR3 is TGTGCCAGTACCCCCCTGGGCGGAAATGGCAATCAGCCCCAGCATTTT.

This clone was recorded only once. This rearrangement joins TRBV20-1 to TRBJ2-5, with D tentatively TRBD2 (5 bases). The V gene lost 6 bases and the J gene lost 5 bases, with 10 bases spanning the gap. The CDR3 length is 11 residues. Germline CDR1 DFQATT, CDR2 SNEGSKA (reference sequence). CDR3 in DNA: TGCAGTGCAACGACGGGGGAGACCCAGTACTTC. Protein sequence: CSATTGETQYF.

This chain connects TRBV29-1 to TRBJ2-1; TRBD2 agrees at 14 bases. This CDR3 spans 15 amino acids. V shed 5 bases and J 7 bases; nucleotides not matched to a gene: 7. CDR1 and CDR2 from the germline V gene are SQVTM and ANQGSEA. DNA for the CDR3: TGCAGCGTTTATTCCGGGACTAGCGGGAGAAATGAGCAGTTCTTC. It encodes CSVYSGTSGRNEQFF.

The chain carries TRBV5-1 and TRBJ2-7; 8 bases agree with TRBD1. Trimming cost V 3 bases and J 4 bases; bases outside gene matches: 3. The CDR3 totals 13 residues. Germline V gives CDR1 SGHRS, CDR2 YFSETQ. CDR3 sequence: CASSSGQGYEQYF. The CDR3 DNA reads TGCGCCAGCAGCTCAGGACAGGGATACGAGCAGTACTTC.

This chain links TRBV28 with TRBJ1-5; 9 nucleotides line up with TRBD1. V trimming: 5 bases; J trimming: 0 bases; junction bases outside the gene matches: 5. CDR3 length: 16 amino acids. Germline V gene sequence: CDR1 MDHEN, CDR2 SYDVKM. DNA for the CDR3: TGTGCCAGCAGTCCAGGGACAGGGAGTAGCAATCAGCCCCAGCATTTT. This gives the protein CASSPGTGSSNQPQHF. The full variable domain, completed using reference TRBV28 and TRBJ1-5, is DVKVTQSSRYLVKRTGEKVFLECVQDMDHENMFWYRQDPGLGLRLIYFSYDVKMKEKGDIPEGYSVSREKKERFSLILESASTNQTSMYLCASSPGTGSSNQPQHFGDGTRLSIL.

The rearrangement links TRBV9 to TRBJ2-1; 10 nucleotides agree with TRBD2. Germline V CDR1 and CDR2: SGDLS, YYNGEE. The CDR3 contains 15 residues. V was pared by 0 bases and J by 8 bases, with 5 bases of the junction left unmatched. The CDR3 here is CASSVDPSGRDEQFF. The DNA of the CDR3 is TGTGCCAGCAGCGTAGATCCTAGCGGGAGAGATGAGCAGTTCTTC.

The chain has TRBV18 and TRBJ2-2; 10 nucleotides agree with TRBD1. V was clipped by 8 bases and J by 4 bases; unmatched bases: 7. This CDR3 is 15 amino acids long. CDR1 and CDR2 (germline): KGHSH, LQKENI. The CDR3 is CASRGTGVGTGELFF. CDR3 sequence (DNA): TGTGCCAGCCGAGGGACAGGGGTTGGCACCGGGGAGCTGTTTTTT.

The V and J genes are TRBV27 and TRBJ2-7; TRBD2 aligns across 7 bases. This CDR3 is 14 amino acids long. Germline-derived CDR1 and CDR2 are MNHEY and SMNVEV (reference sequence). The J segment lost 0 bases and the V segment lost 5 bases, leaving 4 bases of the junction unmatched. CDR3 residues: CASSLSGPSYEQYF. CDR3 sequence (DNA): TGTGCCAGCAGTCTTAGCGGGCCCTCCTACGAGCAGTACTTC.

The rearrangement links TRBV19 to TRBJ1-4; D remains ambiguous. The CDR3 has 15 residues. Per the germline V gene, CDR1 is LNHDA and CDR2 is SQIVND (reference sequence). Trimming took off 5 bases at V and 1 base at J, with 11 bases between the two ends. CDR3: CASSFRDITNEKLFF. In nucleotides, the CDR3 is TGTGCCAGTAGTTTCCGAGACATAACTAATGAAAAACTGTTTTTT.

The chain has TRBV5-1 and TRBJ2-7; 11 bases are a match to TRBD2. This CDR3 has 18 amino acids. With V trimmed by 8 bases and J by 5 bases, 21 bases remained unmatched. Germline assignment: CDR1 SGHRS and CDR2 YFSETQ. As DNA, the CDR3 is TGCGCCAGTTCCCGGGAGGGGTTAATAGCGGGAGGGTCTGACGAGCAGTACTTC. Its translation: CASSREGLIAGGSDEQYF.

This chain uses TRBV7-9 with TRBJ2-2, with TRBD2 identical over 9 bases. The CDR3 length is 18 residues. Germline CDR1 reads SEHNR; CDR2 reads FQNEAQ (reference sequence). The J segment lost 6 bases and the V segment lost 5 bases, leaving 16 bases of the junction unmatched. Here the CDR3 DNA reads TGTGCCAGCAGCCCAGGGTTAGCGGGAGTAGATTTAGCCGGGGAGCTGTTTTTT. Its protein product is CASSPGLAGVDLAGELFF.

The genes are TRBV30 and TRBJ2-3, with TRBD1 matching 7 bases. V lost 2 bases and J lost 5; bases outside the gene matches: 7. CDR3 length equals 14 residues. Looked up from germline, CDR1 is GTSNPN and CDR2 is SVGIG (reference sequence). The CDR3, as DNA: TGTGCCTGGAGTCCAGGGGGTCCTAGAGATACGCAGTATTTT. As protein: CAWSPGGPRDTQYF.

The chain employs TRBV28 and TRBJ2-1, with 8 bases lining up with TRBD2. Germline V gene data show CDR1 as MDHEN and CDR2 as SYDVKM. The CDR3 has 15 amino acids. The ends lost 3 bases at V and 8 bases at J; junction bases unmatched: 9. The CDR3 here is CASSFLAGGVYEQFF. For the CDR3, the DNA is TGTGCCAGCAGTTTTCTCGCGGGAGGAGTCTATGAGCAGTTCTTC.

This chain links TRBV28 with TRBJ2-1; no reliable D call. The CDR3 totals 14 residues. Germline V gives CDR1 MDHEN, CDR2 SYDVKM. V lost 3 bases to trimming and J lost 6 bases, with 12 bases between them. The CDR3 DNA reads as TGTGCCAGCAGTTTTCCCCCGGCGGCCAATGAGCAGTTCTTC. Amino acids: CASSFPPAANEQFF.